The 25 T cell receptor beta chains in this list originate from one sample, sequenced in a study of OX40 agonist ivuxolimab in advanced cancers. Measured with immunoSEQ multiplex PCR; TCRdb has only the in-frame clones, and not every one. The table shows around 65,000 clones, with 75% to 95% occurring only once. This specimen was CD4+ or CD8+ T cells sorted from blood, taken in a trial of the OX40 agonist ivuxolimab. All receptors come from an adult with an advanced solid tumor such as melanoma, head and neck, liver or kidney cancer.

This chain connects TRBV7-9 to TRBJ2-1; D gene unclear. V was cut by 4 bases and J by 0 bases, with 10 bases left in between. Germline V gene sequence: CDR1 SEHNR, CDR2 FQNEAQ (reference sequence). The CDR3 is 15 amino acids. The CDR3 spells CASSSRFYSYNEQFF. CDR3 in DNA: TGTGCCAGCAGCTCCCGGTTCTACTCCTACAATGAGCAGTTCTTC.

The chain joins TRBV27 to TRBJ2-5, with D hard to call. Germline V gene data show CDR1 as MNHEY and CDR2 as SMNVEV (reference sequence). V shed 3 bases and J shed 5 bases, with 7 bases lying between them. The CDR3 runs 12 residues. CDR3 sequence: CASSFMPETQYF. The DNA of the CDR3 is TGTGCCAGCAGTTTTATGCCCGAGACCCAGTACTTC.

This chain links TRBV6-1 with TRBJ2-7; maybe TRBD2 (6 bases). CDR1 and CDR2 from the germline V gene are MNHNS and SASEGT. CDR3 length: 15 residues. Trimming took off 10 bases at V and 6 bases at J, with 25 bases between the two ends. CDR3 loop: CATKRAPGAGFEQYF. The CDR3 DNA reads TGTGCCACAAAACGTGCGCCGGGAGCTGGTTTCGAGCAGTACTTC.

This sequence joins TRBV9 and TRBJ2-5; TRBD2 agrees at 7 bases. V trimming: 4 bases; J trimming: 4 bases; junction bases outside the gene matches: 10. The CDR3 sequence is 15 residues long. Germline loops: CDR1 SGDLS, CDR2 YYNGEE. CDR3 sequence reads: CASSRWSSGGETQYF. CDR3 sequence (DNA): TGTGCCAGCAGCCGCTGGAGTTCGGGGGGAGAGACCCAGTACTTC.

This chain links TRBV21-1 with TRBJ2-6. TRBV21-1 is designated a pseudogene. This CDR3 is 18 amino acids long. The CDR3 is CASSKIGTAPLRANVLTF. The CDR3 DNA follows: TGTGCCAGCAGCAAGATAGGGACGGCCCCTCTTAGGGCCAACGTCCTGACTTTC.

This chain connects TRBV6-1 to TRBJ2-7; TRBD1 matches 9 bases. The CDR3 loop spans 14 amino acids. With V trimmed by 1 base and J by 5 bases, 3 bases remained unmatched. The germline CDR1 and CDR2 sequences are MNHNS and SASEGT. The CDR3 protein is CASSEGTGAHEQYF. CDR3 nucleotides: TGTGCCAGCAGTGAAGGGACAGGGGCGCACGAGCAGTACTTC.

The chain is built from TRBV28 and TRBJ1-5; D remains unclear. Germline CDR1 reads MDHEN; CDR2 reads SYDVKM. There are 15 residues in the CDR3. V was shortened by 5 bases and J by 10 bases, with 21 bases between the two germline ends. The CDR3 DNA reads TGTGCCAGCAGTCCCGTGACAACTGGTAGGAAACCCCAGCATTTT. Translated: CASSPVTTGRKPQHF. The variable domain in full, completed from reference TRBV28 and TRBJ1-5, reads DVKVTQSSRYLVKRTGEKVFLECVQDMDHENMFWYRQDPGLGLRLIYFSYDVKMKEKGDIPEGYSVSREKKERFSLILESASTNQTSMYLCASSPVTTGRKPQHFGDGTRLSIL.

The chain uses TRBV25-1 and TRBJ2-5, with TRBD2 as a possible D gene (5 bases). Germline V CDR1 and CDR2: MGHDK, SYGVNS. This CDR3 is built from 16 residues. Trimming left V 2 bases short and J 5 bases short, with 18 bases between. The CDR3 region has the DNA TGTGCCAGCAGTGAACCACAACTAGGTAGTAGGGAGACCCAGTACTTC. Protein: CASSEPQLGSRETQYF. The full variable domain, in which reference TRBV25-1 and TRBJ2-5 provide the parts outside the CDR3, is EADIYQTPRYLVIGTGKKITLECSQTMGHDKMYWYQQDPGMELHLIHYSYGVNSTEKGDLSSESTVSRIRTEHFPLTLESARPSHTSQYLCASSEPQLGSRETQYFGPGTRLLVL.

The rearrangement joins TRBV28 to TRBJ2-1, with 9 bases that match TRBD1. The CDR3 is made up of 14 amino acids. Germline loops: CDR1 MDHEN, CDR2 SYDVKM. Trimming took 6 bases from V and 3 from J; bases not matched to a gene: 3. The CDR3 nucleotides read TGTGCCAGCAGGTTGACAGGGGGCTACAATGAGCAGTTCTTC. It is translated as CASRLTGGYNEQFF.

The chain has TRBV4-3 and TRBJ2-2; 10 bases align to TRBD2. Trimming took 1 base from V and 2 from J; bases not matched to a gene: 1. The germline gives CDR1 LGHNA, CDR2 YSLEER. The CDR3 spans 16 residues. CDR3 nucleotide sequence: TGCGCCAGCAGCCAAGGGACTAGCGGTAACACCGGGGAGCTGTTTTTT. It yields the protein CASSQGTSGNTGELFF.

J is TRBJ1-1 and V is TRBV11-3; no reliable D call. V lost 2 bases to trimming and J lost 1 base, with 8 bases between them. The CDR3 extends over 14 amino acids. Germline V gene data show CDR1 as SGHNT and CDR2 as YENEEA. The CDR3 reads CASSLWQANTEAFF. In DNA form, the CDR3 reads TGTGCCAGCAGCTTATGGCAGGCGAACACTGAAGCTTTCTTT.

The chain combines TRBV5-6 with TRBJ2-7, with D possibly being TRBD1 (6 bases). V was cut by 0 bases and J by 5 bases, with 15 bases left in between. This CDR3 is 15 amino acids long. CDR1 and CDR2 (germline): SGHDT, YYEEEE. The CDR3 reads CASSLATGNHHEQYF. In DNA, the CDR3 is TGTGCCAGCAGCTTGGCCACAGGGAATCACCACGAGCAGTACTTC.

The rearrangement uses TRBV29-1 and TRBJ1-4; a possible D gene is TRBD1 (6 bases). Germline V gives CDR1 SQVTM, CDR2 ANQGSEA. Trimming took off 7 bases at V and 5 bases at J, with 20 bases between the two ends. This CDR3 region has 15 residues. CDR3 residues: CSALPGGEFNEKLFF. CDR3 nucleotides: TGCAGCGCCTTACCGGGGGGCGAGTTCAATGAAAAACTGTTTTTT.

J is TRBJ2-7 and V is TRBV12-2; TRBD2, as called in the table, went unchecked against the DNA. TRBV12-2 is reported as a pseudogene. CDR3 size: 16 residues. The CDR3 bases are TGTGCAAGTCGCTTAGCGCATCCTAGCGGGATCTACGAGCAGTACTTC. Its translation is CASRLAHPSGIYEQYF.

In this sample, this clone turned up a few times. The chain joins TRBV19 to TRBJ1-3; D is unclear. The V gene's germline CDR1 is LNHDA and CDR2 SQIVND (reference sequence). The V gene lost 8 bases and the J gene lost 2 bases, with 10 bases spanning the gap. CDR3 length: 13 residues. CDR3 DNA sequence: TGTGCCAGTCGTGAGGGAACTGGAAACACCATATATTTT. It is translated as CASREGTGNTIYF. The full variable domain, with the rest looked up from reference TRBV19 and TRBJ1-3, is DGGITQSPKYLFRKEGQNVTLSCEQNLNHDAMYWYRQDPGQGLRLIYYSQIVNDFQKGDIAEGYSVSREKKESFPLTVTSAQKNPTAFYLCASREGTGNTIYFGEGSWLTVV.

This rearrangement joins TRBV11-2 to TRBJ1-2; D is perhaps TRBD1 (6 bases). The V end lost 5 bases, the J end lost 5 bases, and 21 bases lay between the germline ends. CDR3 length: 16 amino acids. Looked up from germline, CDR1 is SGHAT and CDR2 is FQNNGV. Written as DNA, the CDR3 is TGTGCCAGCAGCCCGGCCAAAAAGGACAGCTGGTATGGCTACACCTTC. It codes for CASSPAKKDSWYGYTF.

The rearrangement uses TRBV7-9 and TRBJ1-1; D unresolved. CDR3 size: 12 residues. V was trimmed by 0 bases and J by 6 bases, leaving 5 bases between them. The germline V gene has CDR1 SEHNR and CDR2 FQNEAQ (reference sequence). DNA for the CDR3: TGTGCCAGCAGCTTAGCGGAGCCTGAAGCTTTCTTT. It specifies CASSLAEPEAFF.

The chain combines TRBV6-5 with TRBJ2-7, with a possible D match to TRBD1 (6 bases). The CDR3 is 14 amino acids. The V end lost 7 bases, the J end lost 2 bases, and 15 bases lay between the germline ends. CDR1 is MNHEY and CDR2 is SVGAGI in the germline V gene. CDR3 protein: CASNSQGPTYEQYF. DNA for the CDR3: TGTGCCAGCAACTCACAGGGACCAACCTACGAGCAGTACTTC.

The chain uses TRBV11-1 and TRBJ2-7, with TRBD1 matching over 7 bases. The CDR3 totals 13 residues. CDR1 SGHAT and CDR2 FQDESV come from the germline V gene (reference sequence). The trim removed 4 bases at V and 2 bases at J, leaving 2 bases unmatched. CDR3 loop: CASSSGTAYEQYF. CDR3 nucleotide sequence: TGTGCCAGCAGCTCCGGGACAGCCTACGAGCAGTACTTC.

In regard to this clone: A clone one base away is much larger, so this may be a read error. This sample also contains other DNA sequences that code for the same CDR3. The chain combines TRBV7-2 with TRBJ2-3; D is uncertain. This CDR3 comprises 13 residues. The germline V and J ends were trimmed by 1 base and 2 bases, with 4 bases remaining between them. Germline CDR1 reads SGHTA; CDR2 reads FQGNSA. The CDR3 nucleotides read TGTGCCAGCAGCTTAGACAACACAGATACGCAGTATTTT. Its protein is CASSLDNTDTQYF.

The chain employs TRBV27 and TRBJ1-2; possible D gene TRBD1, 5 bases. CDR1 is MNHEY and CDR2 is SMNVEV in the germline V gene (reference sequence). The CDR3 length is 13 residues. V was pared by 5 bases and J by 5 bases, with 12 bases between. CDR3 sequence reads: CASSLGTGYGYTF. CDR3 nucleotide sequence: TGTGCCAGCAGTCTAGGGACGGGTTATGGCTACACCTTC.

This chain connects TRBV5-1 to TRBJ2-7; D ambiguous. Per germline, CDR1 SGHRS and CDR2 YFSETQ. V dropped 0 bases and J dropped 2 bases, with 21 bases sitting between them. The CDR3 is made up of 18 amino acids. CDR3 nucleotides: TGCGCCAGCAGCTTGGAGGGCCAGTCACCCCTTTTCCCCTACGAGCAGTACTTC. Residues: CASSLEGQSPLFPYEQYF.

The chain combines TRBV29-1 with TRBJ2-7, with D perhaps being TRBD1 or TRBD2 (5 bases each). There are 14 residues in the CDR3. The V end lost 7 bases, the J end lost 6 bases, and 22 bases lay between the germline ends. The germline V gene encodes CDR1 SQVTM and CDR2 ANQGSEA. This CDR3 reads CSDRPGAGFCEQYF. DNA for the CDR3: TGCAGCGATAGACCCGGGGCTGGGTTCTGCGAGCAGTACTTC.

The genes are TRBV7-2 and TRBJ2-7; 7 nucleotides align to TRBD1. CDR1 SGHTA and CDR2 FQGNSA come from the germline V gene. CDR3 length: 14 amino acids. The junction had 3 bases not matched to a gene; V was cut back by 1 base and J by 3 bases. The CDR3 DNA reads as TGTGCCAGCAGCTTAGAACAGGGGTACTACGAGCAGTACTTC. Its translation is CASSLEQGYYEQYF.

This clone was counted once. V usage is TRBV6-4 and J usage is TRBJ1-1, with D possibly TRBD1 on 5 matching bases. V was pared by 6 bases and J by 4 bases, with 12 bases between. This CDR3 contains 13 residues. The germline gives CDR1 MRHNA, CDR2 SNTAGT. DNA of the CDR3: TGTGCCAGCAGGCTGGGGCTGGGCACTGAAGCTTTCTTT. It yields the protein CASRLGLGTEAFF.